This is a list of T cell receptor beta chains from one sample in a study of blood T cell repertoires in COVID-19. Method: immunoSEQ multiplex PCR; TCRdb's copy keeps in-frame clones and lacks some. The table lists under 150,000 clones, roughly 79% of them singletons, with almost 8.5% in the top ten. Sequenced material: peripheral blood. Receptor source: a woman aged 55 to 70 with active or convalescent COVID-19. Each CDR3 is given with its conserved first and last residue. The D gene is left open where the match is weak. Clone size appears in some rows only: once, few, many, or a class for an expanded clone.

j_call: TRBJ2-1
d_call: NA
clone_size: NA
v_call: TRBV5-1
cdr3_nt: TGCGCCAGCATGAGGTTGGGACTTGGGTCCTACAATGAGCAGTTCTTC
cdr3_aa: CASMRLGLGSYNEQFF

j_call: TRBJ1-6
d_call: TRBD1
clone_size: NA
v_call: TRBV30
cdr3_nt: TGTGCCTGGAGGGAAGAGGACAGGGGGAAATATTCACCCCTCCACTTT
cdr3_aa: CAWREEDRGKYSPLHF

j_call: TRBJ1-4
d_call: NA
clone_size: NA
v_call: TRBV9
cdr3_nt: TGTGCCAGCAGCGTAGAAGCAGGGGCAGGCAATGAAAAACTGTTTTTT
cdr3_aa: CASSVEAGAGNEKLFF

j_call: TRBJ2-3
d_call: NA
clone_size: NA
v_call: TRBV27
cdr3_nt: TGTGCCAGCAGTAGCAGCGGTACCTACACAGATACGCAGTATTTT
cdr3_aa: CASSSSGTYTDTQYF

j_call: TRBJ2-5
d_call: NA
clone_size: NA
v_call: TRBV10-1
cdr3_nt: TGCGCCACCGACCCGACTGACCAAGAGACCCAGTACTTC
cdr3_aa: CATDPTDQETQYF

j_call: TRBJ1-4
d_call: NA
clone_size: NA
v_call: TRBV2
cdr3_nt: TGTGCCAGTACAGGGAGTTCTTCGGAAAAACTGTTTTTT
cdr3_aa: CASTGSSSEKLFF

j_call: TRBJ2-1
d_call: TRBD1
clone_size: NA
v_call: TRBV5-6
cdr3_nt: TGTGCCAGCAGCTTGGCCCCTCGACAGGGCTACAATGAGCAGTTCTTC
cdr3_aa: CASSLAPRQGYNEQFF

j_call: TRBJ2-1
d_call: NA
clone_size: once
v_call: TRBV29-1
cdr3_nt: TGCAGCGTTCGGGCCTACAATGAGCAGTTCTTC
cdr3_aa: CSVRAYNEQFF

j_call: TRBJ1-1
d_call: NA
clone_size: NA
v_call: TRBV9
cdr3_nt: TGTGCCAGCAGCGTAGAGGGGAGGCGGACTGAAGCTTTCTTT
cdr3_aa: CASSVEGRRTEAFF

j_call: TRBJ1-1
d_call: TRBD1
clone_size: NA
v_call: TRBV19
cdr3_nt: TGTGCCAGTAGTTCCATCATCCGGGACAGGGGGCTAATTTCTTTT
cdr3_aa: CASSSIIRDRGLISF

j_call: TRBJ2-3
d_call: NA
clone_size: NA
v_call: TRBV12-3/TRBV12-4
cdr3_nt: TGTGCCAGCAGAACACCCAATTCAGATACGCAGTATTTT
cdr3_aa: CASRTPNSDTQYF

j_call: TRBJ2-1
d_call: NA
clone_size: few
v_call: TRBV27
cdr3_nt: TGTGCCAGCAGTTTTTTCGCAGGGGGGTTGTTCTTC
cdr3_aa: CASSFFAGGLFF

j_call: TRBJ2-3
d_call: TRBD1
clone_size: once
v_call: TRBV5-6
cdr3_nt: TGTGCCAGCAGTCTACCGGGACAGGGCCCAGATACGCAGTATTTT
cdr3_aa: CASSLPGQGPDTQYF

j_call: TRBJ2-2
d_call: NA
clone_size: NA
v_call: TRBV7-8
cdr3_nt: TGTGCAACTAACAGGGACGGATTTCCCACCGGGGAGCTGTTTTTT
cdr3_aa: CATNRDGFPTGELFF

j_call: TRBJ2-1
d_call: TRBD2
clone_size: NA
v_call: TRBV14
cdr3_nt: TGTGCCAGCAGCCATGCCTTTGGGGCAGCGGGGGACAATGAGCAGTTCTTC
cdr3_aa: CASSHAFGAAGDNEQFF

j_call: TRBJ1-1
d_call: NA
clone_size: once
v_call: TRBV6-1
cdr3_nt: TGTGCCAGCAGTGAATTAGGACACTTGAACACTGAAGCTTTCTTT
cdr3_aa: CASSELGHLNTEAFF

j_call: TRBJ1-1
d_call: NA
clone_size: once
v_call: TRBV18
cdr3_nt: TGTGCCAGCTCATCGGTTCTGGGCGAGAACACTGAAGCTTTCTTT
cdr3_aa: CASSSVLGENTEAFF

j_call: TRBJ2-1
d_call: TRBD2
clone_size: NA
v_call: TRBV6-2/TRBV6-3
cdr3_nt: TGTGCCAGCAGTTGGACTAGCCCAACTTACAATGAGCAGTTCTTC
cdr3_aa: CASSWTSPTYNEQFF

j_call: TRBJ2-1
d_call: TRBD2
clone_size: NA
v_call: TRBV5-1
cdr3_nt: TGCGCCAGCAGCTTGACGTCGGCGGGAGTCTCCTACAATGAGCAGTTCTTC
cdr3_aa: CASSLTSAGVSYNEQFF

j_call: TRBJ2-2
d_call: NA
clone_size: NA
v_call: TRBV3-1/TRBV3-2
cdr3_nt: TGTGCCAGCAGCCAGGGACTCCCGGCCGGGGAGCTGTTTTTT
cdr3_aa: CASSQGLPAGELFF

j_call: TRBJ2-1
d_call: NA
clone_size: once
v_call: TRBV18
cdr3_nt: TGTGCCAGCTCACGTCAGGGAGGAATCTACAATGAGCAGTTCTTC
cdr3_aa: CASSRQGGIYNEQFF

j_call: TRBJ1-6
d_call: TRBD1
clone_size: NA
v_call: TRBV11-2
cdr3_nt: TGTGCCAGCAGCTCTAGACAGGGGGCTTATTCACCCCTCCACTTT
cdr3_aa: CASSSRQGAYSPLHF

j_call: TRBJ1-1
d_call: NA
clone_size: once
v_call: TRBV7-9
cdr3_nt: TGTGCCAGCAGCTTACTACAGGACACTGAAGCTTTCTTT
cdr3_aa: CASSLLQDTEAFF

j_call: TRBJ2-4
d_call: NA
clone_size: once
v_call: TRBV4-3
cdr3_nt: TGCGCCAGCAGCCAAGGGAGGGAAAACATTCAGTACTTC
cdr3_aa: CASSQGRENIQYF

j_call: TRBJ1-4
d_call: TRBD1
clone_size: once
v_call: TRBV2
cdr3_nt: TGTGCCAGCAGTCCCGGGACAGGGAATAATGAAAAACTGTTTTTT
cdr3_aa: CASSPGTGNNEKLFF

j_call: TRBJ1-2
d_call: NA
clone_size: NA
v_call: TRBV4-1
cdr3_nt: TGCGCCAGCAGCCAAATAGGCGGTTATGGCTACACCTTC
cdr3_aa: CASSQIGGYGYTF

j_call: TRBJ2-3
d_call: TRBD2
clone_size: NA
v_call: TRBV18
cdr3_nt: TGTGCCAGCTCACCAAGCCGGTCGACAGGTAGACTAGCGATCACAGATACGCAGTATTTT
cdr3_aa: CASSPSRSTGRLAITDTQYF

j_call: TRBJ1-5
d_call: TRBD1
clone_size: few
v_call: TRBV15
cdr3_nt: TGTGCCACCAGCAGAGTAGAAGGGGGCTATAGCAATCAGCCCCAGCATTTT
cdr3_aa: CATSRVEGGYSNQPQHF

j_call: TRBJ2-1
d_call: NA
clone_size: NA
v_call: TRBV7-8
cdr3_nt: TGTGCCAGCAGCTTAGGACCGGCAGGGATAATAGGTGAGCAGTTCTTC
cdr3_aa: CASSLGPAGIIGEQFF

j_call: TRBJ1-3
d_call: NA
clone_size: NA
v_call: TRBV6-5
cdr3_nt: TGTGCCAGCAGGGGGCCCGGAAACACCATATATTTT
cdr3_aa: CASRGPGNTIYF

j_call: TRBJ2-2
d_call: NA
clone_size: NA
v_call: TRBV20-1
cdr3_nt: TGCAGTGCTAGTGCCCCAACGGGCGGGGAGCTGTTTTTT
cdr3_aa: CSASAPTGGELFF

j_call: TRBJ2-4
d_call: TRBD1
clone_size: once
v_call: TRBV28
cdr3_nt: TGTGCCAGCAGTTTCGGACAGGGCGCCATTCAGTACTTC
cdr3_aa: CASSFGQGAIQYF

j_call: TRBJ2-1
d_call: TRBD2
clone_size: NA
v_call: TRBV7-6
cdr3_nt: TGTGCCAGCAGCTCTAGCGGGACCTACAATGAGCAGTTCTTC
cdr3_aa: CASSSSGTYNEQFF

j_call: TRBJ2-7
d_call: TRBD1
clone_size: NA
v_call: TRBV7-2
cdr3_nt: TGTGCCAGCAGCCCCCGACAGGGGCCCTACGAGCAGTACTTC
cdr3_aa: CASSPRQGPYEQYF

j_call: TRBJ1-1
d_call: NA
clone_size: once
v_call: TRBV6-1
cdr3_nt: TGTGCCAGCAGTGAACCCGTAAAAGGACAAAACACTGAAGCTTTCTTT
cdr3_aa: CASSEPVKGQNTEAFF

j_call: TRBJ2-5
d_call: TRBD2
clone_size: NA
v_call: TRBV5-4
cdr3_nt: TGTGCCAGCAGCTCGGACCCGGGACTAGCGGGGTTGGAGACCCAGTACTTC
cdr3_aa: CASSSDPGLAGLETQYF

j_call: TRBJ2-1
d_call: TRBD2
clone_size: NA
v_call: TRBV4-3
cdr3_nt: TGCGCCAGCAGCCAAGACCCACTAGCGGGAGTCAATGAGCAGTTCTTC
cdr3_aa: CASSQDPLAGVNEQFF

j_call: TRBJ1-6
d_call: NA
clone_size: NA
v_call: TRBV3-1/TRBV3-2
cdr3_nt: TGTGCCAGCAGCCGACAAGATTTTTCACCCCTCCACTTT
cdr3_aa: CASSRQDFSPLHF

j_call: TRBJ2-2
d_call: TRBD1
clone_size: few
v_call: TRBV27
cdr3_nt: TGTGCCAGCAGCAACCGGGACAGGGTGTTTCCCGGGGAGCTGTTTTTT
cdr3_aa: CASSNRDRVFPGELFF

j_call: TRBJ1-4
d_call: NA
clone_size: NA
v_call: TRBV10-3
cdr3_nt: TGTGCCATCAGTGACAGCGGGGGTGAAAAACTGTTTTTT
cdr3_aa: CAISDSGGEKLFF

j_call: TRBJ2-1
d_call: TRBD1
clone_size: NA
v_call: TRBV5-4
cdr3_nt: TGTGCCAGCAGCGTGGACAGGGCGGGCTACAATGAGCAGTTCTTC
cdr3_aa: CASSVDRAGYNEQFF

j_call: TRBJ1-3
d_call: NA
clone_size: NA
v_call: TRBV6-2/TRBV6-3
cdr3_nt: TGTGCCAGCGGCCCATATGACAGCTCTGGAAACACCATATATTTT
cdr3_aa: CASGPYDSSGNTIYF

j_call: TRBJ1-2
d_call: TRBD1
clone_size: NA
v_call: TRBV28
cdr3_nt: TGTGCCAGCCAGGAGGAGGACAGGGGACCTGGCTACACCTTC
cdr3_aa: CASQEEDRGPGYTF

j_call: TRBJ2-7
d_call: NA
clone_size: NA
v_call: TRBV11-2
cdr3_nt: TGTGCCAGCAGCCCTGGACTCTACGAGCAGTACTTC
cdr3_aa: CASSPGLYEQYF

j_call: TRBJ2-1
d_call: TRBD2
clone_size: NA
v_call: TRBV3-1/TRBV3-2
cdr3_nt: TGTGCCAGCAGCCGTAGGTTGGGAGTTGGACTAGCGGGAGGCCCCCAATTGAATGAGCAGTTCTTC
cdr3_aa: CASSRRLGVGLAGGPQLNEQFF